This record concerns one TCR beta chain sequence. Many counts were recorded for this clonotype. Its antigen is still unknown. Base qualities were left out, and no much larger clone turns up one base away. The entry originates in a study of T cell repertoires in cytomegalovirus infection (dated by TCRdb to the late 2010s). Regarding the complete study: The HLA type of each donor mattered for the analysis, because public TCR beta signatures pointed to carriage of CMV infection along with the matching HLA type. Overall results and qualifications from the work: Cumulative frequency of public TCR beta family members discriminated carriers of CMV infection plus the relevant HLA type in this cohort and an independent approximately 360-donor cohort. The ex vivo response was dominated by HLA-C-restricted CMV-specific TCR beta clonotypes, which also provided the single most frequent clonotype in two of eight donors.

V lost 2 bases and J lost 0 bases; the stretch between them is 10 bases long. The CDR3 sequence holds 15 residues, the cysteine and phenylalanine included. The CDR3 DNA has 45 bases and is translated from base 1. The germline V gene yields SGHTA for CDR1 and FQGNSA for CDR2. The sequencer was an Illumina HiSeq 1500. In TCRdb, the public reads were trimmed at Q25 with fastp and aligned with MiXCR, with productive beta chains retained. For every CDR3 protein sequence, its rows merge into one entry that carries the most common genes and DNA. The sample contains a few hundred thousand distinct CDR3 sequences, less than 9.5% of them found a single time. Less than 15% of the sample lies in the top ten.

The sequenced sample consisted of PBMCs. This TCR derives from a human donor in good health (CMV status not recorded). Some clones in this sample may be carry-over from other donors' samples. The rearrangement joined TRBV7-2 to TRBJ1-1, and TRBD1 may be the D gene, going by 5 matching bases. The sequenced DNA: TGTGCCAGCAGCTTAATCACAGGAATGAACACTGAAGCTTTCTTT. It codes for CASSLITGMNTEAFF.